This passage covers 15 T cell receptor beta chains from one sample sequenced in a study of shared clonotypes between healthy human individuals. TCRdb's copy holds only in-frame clones and misses some; the assay was immunoSEQ multiplex PCR. The data hold approximately 1.4 million clones, with 98% observed a single time. The sample taken for sequencing was naive CD4+ T cells sorted from blood. Described subset: CD45RA+ positively selected. These receptors were obtained from a man aged 25 to 40 in good health.

The chain is built from TRBV28 and TRBJ1-5, with 10 positions matching TRBD1. Germline CDR1 MDHEN, CDR2 SYDVKM. Trimming at V came to 5 bases and at J to 7 bases, leaving 8 bases not matched to a gene. The CDR3 has 15 amino acids. The CDR3 region has the DNA TGTGCCAGCAGTCCGACGGACAGGGGGGAGCAGCCCCAGCATTTT. It codes for CASSPTDRGEQPQHF.

The chain carries TRBV25-1 and TRBJ2-5, with no clear D. There are 14 residues in the CDR3. V was pared by 0 bases and J by 4 bases, with 9 bases between. CDR1 is MGHDK and CDR2 is SYGVNS in the germline V gene. CDR3 sequence reads: CASSEYRRRETQYF. The DNA of the CDR3 is TGTGCCAGCAGTGAATATCGCAGGAGAGAGACCCAGTACTTC.

This chain links TRBV6-5 with TRBJ1-2, with unresolved D. CDR1 MNHEY and CDR2 SVGAGI come from the germline V gene. Trimming left V 7 bases short and J 2 bases short, with 11 bases between. The CDR3 totals 13 residues. The CDR3 sequence is CASTNKGNYGYTF. For the CDR3, the DNA is TGTGCCAGCACCAATAAAGGGAACTATGGCTACACCTTC.

As to this clone: The identical CDR3 is also encoded by other nucleotide sequences in the sample. The chain joins TRBV5-4 to TRBJ2-3; D unresolved. The germline V and J ends were trimmed by 4 bases and 2 bases, with 8 bases remaining between them. The V gene's germline CDR1 is SGHNT and CDR2 YYREEE (reference sequence). The CDR3 contains 13 residues. The CDR3 region is CASSLGTTDTQYF. DNA for the CDR3: TGTGCCAGCAGCCTAGGAACCACAGATACGCAGTATTTT.

The V and J genes are TRBV23-1 and TRBJ2-7; D unclear. TRBV23-1 is an ORF, and what it does is uncertain. The germline V and J ends were trimmed by 4 bases and 7 bases, with 14 bases remaining between them. The CDR3 extends over 13 amino acids. CDR3 in DNA: TGCGCCAGCAGTCCTAACCGACAAGGGGAGCAGTACTTC. Translated, it gives CASSPNRQGEQYF.

This clone appeared a single time. This chain connects TRBV28 to TRBJ1-1; D might be TRBD1 (5 bases). Trimming took off 6 bases at V and 6 bases at J, with 14 bases between the two ends. The germline CDR1 and CDR2 sequences are MDHEN and SYDVKM. This CDR3 spans 13 amino acids. CDR3 coding DNA: TGTGCCAGCAGCATATTCCCGGGGGCTGAAGCTTTCTTT. Protein: CASSIFPGAEAFF.

V gene TRBV9 combines with J gene TRBJ2-5; D is perhaps TRBD1 or TRBD2 (5 bases each). Germline V gives CDR1 SGDLS, CDR2 YYNGEE. Trimming removed 0 bases from V and 0 bases from J, with 12 bases in between. The length of the CDR3 is 16 residues. CDR3: CASSVGAGTYQETQYF. CDR3 nucleotide sequence: TGTGCCAGCAGCGTAGGGGCAGGGACCTACCAAGAGACCCAGTACTTC.

This clone was counted once. This chain links TRBV7-2 with TRBJ1-5; D is unclear. V lost 4 bases to trimming and J lost 5 bases, with 6 bases between them. There are 12 residues in the CDR3. Germline CDR1 and CDR2: SGHTA and FQGNSA. The CDR3 DNA sequence: TGTGCCAGCAGCTGGGGAGATCAGCCCCAGCATTTT. This gives the protein CASSWGDQPQHF.

The J gene is TRBJ1-1, the V gene TRBV6-5, with D possibly TRBD1 on 5 matching bases. CDR1 is MNHEY and CDR2 is SVGAGI in the germline V gene. The CDR3 covers 12 residues. Trimming took off 6 bases at V and 4 bases at J, with 9 bases between the two ends. The CDR3 region is CASSQGLTEAFF. The CDR3 DNA is TGTGCCAGCAGCCAGGGACTCACTGAAGCTTTCTTT.

V gene TRBV19 combines with J gene TRBJ1-3, with D unresolved. Germline V gives CDR1 LNHDA, CDR2 SQIVND (reference sequence). This CDR3 spans 17 amino acids. The V end was cut by 3 bases, the J end by 0 bases, with 15 bases between. This chain's CDR3 is CASSMTRGRSSGNTIYF. The CDR3 bases are TGTGCCAGTAGTATGACCCGCGGTCGGAGCTCTGGAAACACCATATATTTT.

This clone was detected only once. The chain has TRBV5-1 and TRBJ2-1; D may be TRBD2 (5 bases). The CDR3 runs to 17 residues. The V and J ends lost 5 bases and 8 bases respectively, with 26 bases between them. Per the germline V gene, CDR1 is SGHRS and CDR2 is YFSETQ. The CDR3: CASRGRLLANSPDEQFF. DNA of the CDR3: TGCGCCAGCAGAGGTCGATTGCTAGCCAACTCACCTGATGAGCAGTTCTTC.

This chain links TRBV2 with TRBJ2-5; D is uncertain. CDR1 SNHLY and CDR2 FYNNEI come from the germline V gene. The CDR3 contains 12 residues. V shed 6 bases and J shed 5 bases, with 10 bases lying between them. CDR3 sequence reads: CASRGRTETQYF. The DNA for the CDR3 is TGTGCCAGCAGAGGTAGAACGGAGACCCAGTACTTC.

The rearrangement uses TRBV15 and TRBJ1-4; the D is unclear. Trimming removed 1 base from V and 8 bases from J, with 8 bases in between. Germline CDR1 reads LNHNV; CDR2 reads YYDKDF (reference sequence). The CDR3 has 13 amino acids. The CDR3: CATSRAPSEKLFF. CDR3 nucleotide sequence: TGTGCCACCAGCAGAGCACCTTCGGAAAAACTGTTTTTT.

Only one count was recorded for this clone. The rearrangement uses TRBV7-9 and TRBJ2-7; TRBD2 matches 11 bases. With 0 bases clipped from V and 4 bases from J, the junction kept 8 bases outside the gene matches. Per germline, CDR1 SEHNR and CDR2 FQNEAQ (reference sequence). The CDR3 contains 17 residues. CDR3: CASSLALAGVAGYEQYF. The CDR3 DNA sequence: TGTGCCAGCAGCTTAGCACTAGCGGGAGTAGCGGGATACGAGCAGTACTTC.

V usage is TRBV18 and J usage is TRBJ2-3; possible D gene TRBD2, 6 bases. The CDR3 covers 14 residues. V was clipped by 3 bases and J by 2 bases, with 9 bases between them. Germline V gives CDR1 KGHSH, CDR2 LQKENI. The DNA of the CDR3 is TGTGCCAGCTCACCGGGACTCAACACAGATACGCAGTATTTT. Protein sequence: CASSPGLNTDTQYF.